Presented here are 19 T cell receptor beta chains from one specimen sequenced in a study of early T cells in non-severe SARS-CoV-2 infection. Each CDR3 protein gets one entry after TCRdb re-called the 5' RACE reads with MiXCR. The data contain about 110,000 distinct CDR3 sequences, about an eighth of them singletons. Sequences were obtained from whole blood. All receptors come from an adult who was a healthcare worker with PCR-confirmed SARS-CoV-2 infection or an uninfected control (not recorded which).

This clonotype occurred many times. This sequence joins TRBV12-3 or TRBV12-4 and TRBJ1-2; D is ambiguous. The germline V and J ends were trimmed by 3 bases and 8 bases, with 10 bases remaining between them. The CDR3 spans 12 residues. Written as DNA, the CDR3 is TGTGCCAGCAGTTTGGGTATCGGAGGCTACACCTTC. Translating it yields CASSLGIGGYTF.

This clonotype was counted only a few times. The chain joins TRBV29-1 to TRBJ1-1; D is unresolved. Trimming cost V 2 bases and J 4 bases, with 11 bases left between them. This CDR3 has 13 amino acids. The germline gives CDR1 SQVTM, CDR2 ANQGSEA. CDR3 DNA sequence: TGCAGCGTTGAACAGAGTCCTGGCACTGAAGCTTTCTTT. Translated, it gives CSVEQSPGTEAFF.

In its sample, this clonotype was seen many times. The rearrangement links TRBV4-2 to TRBJ1-5; D not certain. Trimming pared 4 bases from V and 0 bases from J, leaving 10 bases between. The CDR3 is 15 residues long. Germline values: CDR1 LGHNA, CDR2 YNFKEQ. The CDR3 reads CASSPAGNSNQPQHF. The CDR3 nucleotides read TGTGCCAGCAGCCCGGCAGGTAATAGCAATCAGCCCCAGCATTTT.

This clonotype was seen many times. V gene TRBV4-1 combines with J gene TRBJ1-1, with 7 bases aligning to TRBD1. The germline CDR1 and CDR2 sequences are MGHRA and YSYEKL. Trimming took 0 bases from V and 11 from J; bases not matched to a gene: 6. The CDR3 runs to 13 residues. The CDR3 region is CASSQDEDRLAFF. The CDR3 DNA reads TGCGCCAGCAGCCAAGATGAGGACAGGTTGGCTTTCTTT.

The chain has TRBV6-5 and TRBJ2-7; 8 nucleotides agree with TRBD1. The junction had 12 bases not matched to a gene; V was cut back by 8 bases and J by 9 bases. CDR1 MNHEY and CDR2 SVGAGI come from the germline V gene. The CDR3 runs 13 residues. The CDR3 region is CASRRTGTAVQYF. CDR3 nucleotide sequence: TGTGCCAGCCGACGGACAGGGACGGCGGTGCAGTACTTC.

This clonotype has just a few counts. The chain links TRBV3-1 to TRBJ2-1, with 7 bases aligning to TRBD2. V shed 0 bases, J shed 4 bases, and the junction held 3 bases outside the gene matches. From germline, CDR1 is LGHDT and CDR2 YNNKEL (reference sequence). CDR3 length equals 15 residues. CDR3 nucleotide sequence: TGTGCCAGCAGCCAAGAAGTGGGAGGGTACAATGAGCAGTTCTTC. This codes for CASSQEVGGYNEQFF.

Notes on this clonotype: This sequence may be a read error, since a much larger clone differs from it by one base. The chain joins TRBV7-6 to TRBJ2-3; D may match TRBD1 or TRBD2 (5 bases each). The CDR3 has 13 amino acids. Germline V gene data show CDR1 as SGHVS and CDR2 as FNYEAQ. Deletions cut 8 bases from V and 0 bases from J, with 9 bases between. The chain's CDR3 is CASAWDSTDTQYF. DNA of the CDR3: TGTGCCAGCGCCTGGGACAGCACAGATACGCAGTATTTT.

This clonotype was found many times. The chain is built from TRBV10-3 and TRBJ1-5, with D perhaps matching TRBD1 (6 bases). V lost 10 bases and J 0 bases, leaving 16 bases between the germline ends. This CDR3 region has 15 residues. Germline CDR1 reads ENHRY; CDR2 reads SYGVKD. The CDR3, as DNA: TGTGCCACTCGAACCGGAGGGGGTAGCAATCAGCCCCAGCATTTT. It codes for CATRTGGGSNQPQHF.

This clonotype has at least ten counts. J is TRBJ2-7 and V is TRBV20-1; 12 bases match TRBD2. In germline, CDR1 is DFQATT, CDR2 SNEGSKA (reference sequence). The CDR3 loop spans 15 amino acids. The V gene end was trimmed by 5 bases and the J gene end by 9 bases; junction bases not matched to a gene: 14. The chain's CDR3 is CSASGLAGPARRQYF. CDR3 DNA sequence: TGCAGTGCTTCTGGACTAGCGGGGCCCGCCCGTCGGCAGTACTTC.

This clonotype was counted between two and nine times. This chain links TRBV20-1 with TRBJ2-1, with TRBD1 matching over 8 bases. V was pared by 2 bases and J by 4 bases, with 13 bases of the junction left unmatched. Germline V CDR1 and CDR2: DFQATT, SNEGSKA (reference sequence). The CDR3 has 17 residues. CDR3 nucleotides: TGCAGTGCTAGAAGCCCCGGACAGGGCCGGTTATACAATGAGCAGTTCTTC. This sequence encodes CSARSPGQGRLYNEQFF.

This clonotype was counted a few times. The chain links TRBV20-1 to TRBJ2-1; 8 bases fit TRBD2. The length of the CDR3 is 14 residues. Trimming at V came to 3 bases and at J to 8 bases, leaving 9 bases not matched to a gene. The germline V gene has CDR1 DFQATT and CDR2 SNEGSKA (reference sequence). CDR3 protein: CSASGTSGGYEQFF. The CDR3 DNA is TGCAGTGCTAGTGGCACTAGCGGTGGATATGAGCAGTTCTTC.

This chain links TRBV7-8 with TRBJ2-7, with 7 bases matching TRBD1. The CDR3 has 16 amino acids. V shed 5 bases, J shed 2 bases, and the junction held 12 bases outside the gene matches. Germline V gene lookup returns CDR1 SGHVS and CDR2 FQNEAQ. The CDR3 region is CASSHTQGVITYEQYF. The CDR3 DNA sequence: TGTGCCAGCAGCCACACTCAGGGGGTTATAACCTACGAGCAGTACTTC. The whole variable domain, remainder taken from reference TRBV7-8 and TRBJ2-7, is GAGVSQSPRYKVAKRGQDVALRCDPISGHVSLFWYQQALGQGPEFLTYFQNEAQLDKSGLPSDRFFAERPEGSVSTLKIQRTQQEDSAVYLCASSHTQGVITYEQYFGPGTRLTVT.

The chain joins TRBV7-2 to TRBJ2-1; D perhaps matches TRBD1 (6 bases). The CDR3 length is 15 residues. The V gene lost 2 bases and the J gene lost 4 bases, with 12 bases spanning the gap. Germline CDR1 and CDR2: SGHTA and FQGNSA. The CDR3 DNA reads TGTGCCAGCAGCTTACCCCTTGGACAGTACAATGAGCAGTTCTTC. Its protein is CASSLPLGQYNEQFF.

The sample holds a few counts of this clonotype. The chain employs TRBV6-1 and TRBJ2-7; no clear D gene. The length of the CDR3 is 12 residues. V gave up 8 bases and J gave up 0 bases, with 8 bases separating them. CDR1 is MNHNS and CDR2 is SASEGT in the germline V gene. This chain's CDR3 is CASWAVSYEQYF. In DNA form, the CDR3 reads TGTGCCAGCTGGGCAGTCTCCTACGAGCAGTACTTC.

This clonotype has ten or more counts. V usage is TRBV5-1 and J usage is TRBJ2-7; D is undetermined. Germline assignment: CDR1 SGHRS and CDR2 YFSETQ. Deletions cut 2 bases from V and 0 bases from J, with 9 bases between. CDR3 length equals 14 residues. CDR3 nucleotide sequence: TGCGCCAGCAGCTTCGCGGCAAGCTCCTACGAGCAGTACTTC. Translated, it gives CASSFAASSYEQYF.

This clonotype has a count of ten or more. The rearrangement links TRBV7-9 to TRBJ1-1; no firm D call. CDR1 is SEHNR, CDR2 FQNEAQ, per germline (reference sequence). The CDR3 sequence is 13 residues long. V was trimmed by 5 bases and J by 0 bases, leaving 7 bases between them. The CDR3 nucleotides read TGTGCCAGCAGCAACAGAATGAACACTGAAGCTTTCTTT. It specifies CASSNRMNTEAFF.

This clonotype was seen repeatedly, ten times or more. The V call is TRBV7-9, the J call TRBJ2-5; 9 nucleotides match TRBD2. This CDR3 has 15 residues. Germline assignment: CDR1 SEHNR and CDR2 FQNEAQ (reference sequence). The V gene end was trimmed by 5 bases and the J gene end by 3 bases; junction bases not matched to a gene: 7. CDR3 DNA sequence: TGTGCCAGCAGCCCACCGGGACTAGCCGAAGAGACCCAGTACTTC. Translated: CASSPPGLAEETQYF. Based on the CDR3 plus reference TRBV7-9 and TRBJ2-5, the full variable domain is DTGVSQNPRHKITKRGQNVTFRCDPISEHNRLYWYRQTLGQGPEFLTYFQNEAQLEKSRLLSDRFSAERPKGSFSTLEIQRTEQGDSAMYLCASSPPGLAEETQYFGPGTRLLVL.

This clonotype was observed a handful of times. The gene calls are TRBV30 and TRBJ2-7, with D possibly being TRBD2 (6 bases). The germline V gene encodes CDR1 GTSNPN and CDR2 SVGIG (reference sequence). This CDR3 comprises 14 residues. Between the trimmed V and J ends, which lost 0 bases and 1 base, there was a span of 10 bases. DNA of the CDR3: TGTGCCTGGAGTGTACGGGGGACGTCCTACGAGCAGTACTTC. This gives the protein CAWSVRGTSYEQYF.

The rearrangement uses TRBV13 and TRBJ2-3; a weak D match, TRBD2 (6 bases). V was pared by 8 bases and J by 1 base, with 13 bases between. The CDR3 extends over 14 amino acids. Per germline, CDR1 PRHDT and CDR2 FYEKMQ (reference sequence). The CDR3 region is CASGGGEGTDTQYF. CDR3 bases: TGTGCCAGCGGTGGAGGGGAGGGCACAGATACGCAGTATTTT. The full variable domain, in which reference TRBV13 and TRBJ2-3 provide the parts outside the CDR3, is AAGVIQSPRHLIKEKRETATLKCYPIPRHDTVYWYQQGPGQDPQFLISFYEKMQSDKGSIPDRFSAQQFSDYHSELNMSSLELGDSALYFCASGGGEGTDTQYFGPGTRLTVL.